This T cell receptor beta chain derives from a study of blood T cell repertoires in COVID-19. Study background: Specimens from acute and convalescent COVID-19 originated in the United States, Italy and Spain. Sources were T cells, B-cell-depleted T cells, or PBMCs; the material itself was cDNA or gDNA.

Germline V gene sequence: CDR1 SNHLY, CDR2 FYNNEI. CDR3 length: 13 residues. The germline V and J ends were trimmed by 4 bases and 3 bases, with 10 bases remaining between them. As handled by the study authors: By means of reference gene primer amplification, nucleated cell counts were estimated. Libraries were prepared by immunoSEQ multiplex PCR; TCRdb keeps only in-frame clonotypes and omits some of them. From that table come the V and J calls and clone size; the DNA was used to work out D and trimming. The sample has around 300,000 clones, roughly nine tenths seen once. This TCR was recovered from a man in his forties or fifties with acute or convalescent COVID-19. The chain links TRBV2 to TRBJ2-7, with a tentative D call TRBD2 (5 bases). Input material: peripheral blood. CDR3 in DNA: TGTGCCAGCAGTGTCGTGCGGGTCTACGAGCAGTACTTC. It encodes CASSVVRVYEQYF.